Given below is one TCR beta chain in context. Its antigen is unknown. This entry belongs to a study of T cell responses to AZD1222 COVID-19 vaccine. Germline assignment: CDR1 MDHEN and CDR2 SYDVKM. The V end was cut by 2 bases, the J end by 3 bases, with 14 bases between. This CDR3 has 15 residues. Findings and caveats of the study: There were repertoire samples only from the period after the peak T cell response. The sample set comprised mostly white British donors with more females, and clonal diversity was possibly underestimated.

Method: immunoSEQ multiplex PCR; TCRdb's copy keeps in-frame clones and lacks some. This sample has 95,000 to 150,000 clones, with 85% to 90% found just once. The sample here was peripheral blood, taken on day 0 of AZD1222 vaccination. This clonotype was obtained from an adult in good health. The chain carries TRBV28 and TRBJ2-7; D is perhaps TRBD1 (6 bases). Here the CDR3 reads CASSLEGTNLYEQYF. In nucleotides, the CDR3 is TGTGCCAGCAGTTTAGAAGGGACAAACCTCTACGAGCAGTACTTC.